Shown below are 30 T cell receptor beta chains from a single sample sequenced in a study of blood T cell repertoires in COVID-19. TCRdb's table, derived via immunoSEQ multiplex PCR, lists solely in-frame clones and lacks some. In the table there are roughly 260,000 clones, 83% of which are singletons. The specimen was PBMCs or T cells enriched from blood (not recorded which). The receptors derive from a middle-aged woman who had been exposed to COVID-19.

The gene calls are TRBV18 and TRBJ2-3; tentatively, D is TRBD1 (5 bases). Trimming removed 4 bases from V and 2 bases from J, with 7 bases in between. Germline-derived CDR1 and CDR2 are KGHSH and LQKENI. There are 13 residues in the CDR3. The DNA for the CDR3 is TGTGCCAGCTCACAGGGGTTCACAGATACGCAGTATTTT. It specifies CASSQGFTDTQYF.

This clone has a handful of counts. Other DNA variants within this sample encode the same CDR3. V is TRBV3-1 (or the pseudogene TRBV3-2) and J is TRBJ2-1; 7 bases match TRBD1. The CDR3 is 15 residues long. The V gene's germline CDR1 is LGHDT and CDR2 YNNKEL (reference sequence). The trim removed 1 base at V and 3 bases at J, leaving 3 bases unmatched. In nucleotides, the CDR3 is TGTGCCAGCAGCCAAGCAGGACAGGACTACAATGAGCAGTTCTTC. Its translation: CASSQAGQDYNEQFF.

The chain recombines TRBV7-2 with TRBJ2-5; D ambiguous. V gave up 5 bases and J gave up 5 bases, with 9 bases separating them. Germline assignment: CDR1 SGHTA and CDR2 FQGNSA. CDR3 size: 12 residues. Written as DNA, the CDR3 is TGTGCCAGCAGCCCCCCCTCGGAGACCCAGTACTTC. This codes for CASSPPSETQYF.

V usage is TRBV6-5 and J usage is TRBJ1-1; D might be TRBD1 (6 bases). Deletions cut 6 bases from V and 5 bases from J, with 13 bases between. CDR3 size: 13 residues. CDR1 is MNHEY, CDR2 SVGAGI, per germline. This chain's CDR3 is CASSADSSTEAFF. The CDR3 region has the DNA TGTGCCAGCAGCGCGGACAGCTCAACTGAAGCTTTCTTT.

The rearrangement links TRBV7-3 to TRBJ1-2; D call uncertain. CDR1 and CDR2 from the germline V gene are SGHTA and FQGTGA. V was trimmed by 6 bases and J by 13 bases, leaving 18 bases between them. The CDR3 spans 12 residues. The CDR3 DNA follows: TGTGCCAGCAGAGACCCCCCCGGGGAGAGCACCTTC. Translated: CASRDPPGESTF.

The rearrangement joins TRBV5-1 to TRBJ2-5, with TRBD2 identical over 15 bases. CDR1 is SGHRS, CDR2 YFSETQ, per germline. Germline trimming cut 4 bases from V and 5 bases from J; bases unmatched to any gene: 9. The CDR3 extends over 17 amino acids. Here the CDR3 DNA reads TGCGCCAGCAGCCCCCGGACTAGCGGGGGGGCCGGGGAGACCCAGTACTTC. The encoded protein is CASSPRTSGGAGETQYF. Full variable domain (outside the CDR3, taken from reference TRBV5-1 and TRBJ2-5): KAGVTQTPRYLIKTRGQQVTLSCSPISGHRSVSWYQQTPGQGLQFLFEYFSETQRNKGNFPGRFSGRQFSNSRSEMNVSTLELGDSALYLCASSPRTSGGAGETQYFGPGTRLLVL.

This chain links TRBV4-1 with TRBJ1-1; tentatively, D is TRBD1 (6 bases). Trimming took 0 bases from V and 1 from J, leaving 12 bases between them. The CDR3 extends over 16 amino acids. The germline V gene encodes CDR1 MGHRA and CDR2 YSYEKL. This chain's CDR3 is CASSQDRGGPNTEAFF. The CDR3 DNA is TGCGCCAGCAGCCAAGATCGGGGGGGCCCGAACACTGAAGCTTTCTTT.

The chain uses TRBV7-9 and TRBJ2-3, with 8 bases aligning to TRBD1. The V gene end was trimmed by 1 base and the J gene end by 0 bases; junction bases not matched to a gene: 6. CDR1 and CDR2 (germline): SEHNR, FQNEAQ (reference sequence). The CDR3 spans 17 residues. This CDR3 reads CASSLGVRGPSTDTQYF. CDR3 sequence (DNA): TGTGCCAGCAGCTTAGGTGTCAGGGGGCCTAGCACAGATACGCAGTATTTT.

The chain combines TRBV18 with TRBJ1-2, with TRBD1 matching over 9 bases. This CDR3 is built from 12 residues. Per germline, CDR1 KGHSH and CDR2 LQKENI. V gave up 5 bases and J gave up 8 bases; unmatched junction bases: 3. The CDR3 sequence: CASSRDRDGYTF. The DNA for the CDR3 is TGTGCCAGCTCAAGGGACAGGGACGGCTACACCTTC.

This clone appeared once. This sequence joins TRBV9 and TRBJ1-3; D is unclear. V was trimmed by 0 bases and J by 0 bases, leaving 13 bases between them. The length of the CDR3 is 17 residues. Germline-derived CDR1 and CDR2 are SGDLS and YYNGEE. This CDR3 is CASSVGPAGHSGNTIYF. The CDR3 DNA reads TGTGCCAGCAGCGTAGGTCCGGCAGGTCACTCTGGAAACACCATATATTTT.

CDR3 residues: CARSLTIATNEKLFF. The CDR3 region has the DNA TGTGCCAGAAGCCTAACCATAGCAACTAATGAAAAACTGTTTTTT. The rearrangement links TRBV5-3 to TRBJ1-4; D not certain. TRBV5-3 belongs to the ORF category, with a function that is uncertain. The CDR3 is made up of 15 amino acids. V was cut by 4 bases and J by 0 bases, with 10 bases left in between.

The sample holds a few counts of this clone. CDR3 protein: CAIKRDRGRETQYF. CDR3 DNA: TGTGCCATAAAACGGGACAGGGGACGAGAGACCCAGTACTTC. The V and J genes are TRBV2 and TRBJ2-5; 10 nucleotides line up with TRBD1. This CDR3 contains 14 residues. Trimming at V came to 10 bases and at J to 4 bases, leaving 9 bases not matched to a gene. Germline CDR1 reads SNHLY; CDR2 reads FYNNEI.

CDR3 nucleotide sequence: TGTGCCACTCGAGAGGCGAATGAAAAACTGTTTTTT. This translates into CATREANEKLFF. The chain carries TRBV28 and TRBJ1-4; no clear D. Trimming took off 10 bases at V and 5 bases at J, with 11 bases between the two ends. CDR3 length: 12 residues. The V gene's germline CDR1 is MDHEN and CDR2 SYDVKM.

The chain uses TRBV5-4 and TRBJ2-1; D call uncertain. The ends were cut back, 4 bases at V and 5 bases at J, with 7 bases in the middle. CDR1 is SGHNT, CDR2 YYREEE, per germline (reference sequence). The CDR3 contains 12 residues. Here the CDR3 DNA reads TGTGCCAGCAGCGACAATGACAATGAGCAGTTCTTC. It encodes CASSDNDNEQFF.

The V and J genes are TRBV5-5 and TRBJ1-5, with 9 bases aligning to TRBD1. CDR3 length: 14 amino acids. V lost 1 base to trimming and J lost 5 bases; unmatched junction nucleotides: 1. Germline CDR1 SGHKS, CDR2 YYEKEE (reference sequence). The CDR3 here is CASSLRTGDQPQHF. DNA of the CDR3: TGTGCCAGCAGCTTGAGGACAGGGGATCAGCCCCAGCATTTT.

The chain recombines TRBV6-5 with TRBJ1-1, with 9 nucleotides matching TRBD1. Trimming cost V 6 bases and J 5 bases; bases outside gene matches: 7. The germline V gene encodes CDR1 MNHEY and CDR2 SVGAGI. The CDR3 contains 14 residues. In DNA, the CDR3 is TGTGCCAGCAGCCCAACAGGGGGCGAGACTGAAGCTTTCTTT. Its translation is CASSPTGGETEAFF.

The V and J genes are TRBV6-5 and TRBJ1-5; D call uncertain. V gave up 8 bases and J gave up 0 bases, with 11 bases separating them. The CDR3 totals 14 residues. Looked up from germline, CDR1 is MNHEY and CDR2 is SVGAGI. The CDR3 region has the DNA TGTGCCAGCGGTACAGAATATAGCAATCAGCCCCAGCATTTT. Protein sequence: CASGTEYSNQPQHF.

The chain's CDR3 is CTSSQDTAGGHKNTGELFF. In nucleotides, the CDR3 is TGCACCAGCAGCCAAGATACTGCGGGGGGGCATAAGAACACCGGGGAGCTGTTTTTT. This sequence joins TRBV1 and TRBJ2-2; TRBD2 is the table's D call and was not checked against the DNA. TRBV1 is designated a pseudogene. This CDR3 has 19 residues.

The rearrangement uses TRBV7-3 and TRBJ2-3, with TRBD2 as a possible D gene (5 bases). V was shortened by 4 bases and J by 5 bases, with 10 bases between the two germline ends. This CDR3 spans 13 amino acids. The germline V gene encodes CDR1 SGHTA and CDR2 FQGTGA. CDR3 nucleotides: TGTGCCAGCAGCTCCCAACTAGAAGATACGCAGTATTTT. Encoded protein: CASSSQLEDTQYF.

The CDR3 spells CASSSSGQINEKLFF. The CDR3 nucleotides are TGTGCCAGCAGTTCCTCGGGACAGATTAATGAAAAACTGTTTTTT. The rearrangement links TRBV28 to TRBJ1-4; 7 positions match TRBD1. The CDR3 is 15 amino acids. V lost 4 bases to trimming and J lost 4 bases; unmatched junction nucleotides: 6. Germline V gene data show CDR1 as MDHEN and CDR2 as SYDVKM.

The chain uses TRBV7-9 and TRBJ1-1; no clear D. This CDR3 contains 11 residues. CDR1 is SEHNR, CDR2 FQNEAQ, per germline (reference sequence). V lost 5 bases and J lost 4, with 5 bases in between. The CDR3 DNA reads TGTGCCAGCAGCCCCGGCACTGAAGCTTTCTTT. Translating gives CASSPGTEAFF.

This CDR3 reads CASSLHRDSPLHF. The CDR3, as DNA: TGTGCCAGCAGCCTTCATCGGGATTCACCCCTCCACTTT. J is TRBJ1-6 and V is TRBV3-1 (or the pseudogene TRBV3-2); D uncertain. V shed 4 bases and J shed 8 bases, with 9 bases lying between them. This CDR3 is 13 amino acids long. Per the germline V gene, CDR1 is LGHDT and CDR2 is YNNKEL (reference sequence).

The V call is TRBV19, the J call TRBJ1-6; the match to TRBD1 covers 8 bases. Germline CDR1 reads LNHDA; CDR2 reads SQIVND (reference sequence). Trimming removed 8 bases from V and 5 bases from J; junction bases left unmatched: 8. The CDR3 sequence is 15 residues long. The CDR3 here is CASSTGQGDNSPLHF. As DNA, the CDR3 is TGTGCCAGTTCCACTGGACAGGGAGATAATTCACCCCTCCACTTT.

The V and J genes are TRBV9 and TRBJ2-3; D possibly corresponds to TRBD1 (6 bases). CDR1 is SGDLS, CDR2 YYNGEE, per germline. Trimming pared 4 bases from V and 2 bases from J, leaving 17 bases between. CDR3 length: 16 residues. CDR3 residues: CASSSDPGHLTDTQYF. The DNA for the CDR3 is TGTGCCAGCAGCTCAGACCCGGGACACCTCACAGATACGCAGTATTTT.

This clone was counted between two and nine times. The chain links TRBV6-2 or TRBV6-3 to TRBJ2-5; 7 nucleotides agree with TRBD2. Germline CDR1 and CDR2: MNHEY and SVGEGT. Germline trimming cut 6 bases from V and 5 bases from J; bases unmatched to any gene: 12. There are 15 residues in the CDR3. DNA for the CDR3: TGTGCCAGCAGCCCACCAGCGGGGTGGGGTGAGACCCAGTACTTC. It translates to CASSPPAGWGETQYF.

This clone was counted only a few times. This sequence joins TRBV7-2 and TRBJ1-3; TRBD1 is a possible D gene (5 bases). The germline CDR1 and CDR2 sequences are SGHTA and FQGNSA. Deletions cut 6 bases from V and 2 bases from J, with 11 bases between. This CDR3 has 14 residues. The CDR3 sequence is CASRRDPAGNTIYF. In nucleotides, the CDR3 is TGTGCCAGCAGGCGGGACCCCGCTGGAAACACCATATATTTT.

The chain joins TRBV10-3 to TRBJ2-3; 9 bases align to TRBD2. V trimming: 5 bases; J trimming: 0 bases; junction bases outside the gene matches: 6. CDR1 ENHRY and CDR2 SYGVKD come from the germline V gene. The CDR3 is made up of 16 amino acids. The DNA of the CDR3 is TGTGCCATCAGTTCTCGCGGGGGGGCCAGCACAGATACGCAGTATTTT. Encoded protein: CAISSRGGASTDTQYF.

This clone was recorded only once. J is TRBJ2-3 and V is TRBV19; a possible D gene is TRBD2 (5 bases). CDR3 length equals 14 residues. Germline V gene sequence: CDR1 LNHDA, CDR2 SQIVND (reference sequence). Trimming stripped 7 bases from V and 2 bases from J, with 13 bases between. The DNA of the CDR3 is TGTGCCAGTACCGACGACTACTCCACAGATACGCAGTATTTT. Residues: CASTDDYSTDTQYF.

The rearrangement joins TRBV6-1 to TRBJ1-5; D may be TRBD1 (6 bases). Germline V lookup: CDR1 MNHNS, CDR2 SASEGT. V lost 0 bases and J 3 bases, leaving 9 bases between the germline ends. CDR3 length: 15 amino acids. Here the CDR3 reads CASSEAGAINQPQHF. The CDR3 DNA reads as TGTGCCAGCAGTGAAGCGGGGGCGATCAATCAGCCCCAGCATTTT.

This chain joins TRBV4-2 and TRBJ1-4, with 10 bases fitting TRBD1. Germline V CDR1 and CDR2: LGHNA, YNFKEQ. This CDR3 contains 19 residues. J gave up 0 bases and V 1 base, and 8 bases lay outside the gene matches. Here the CDR3 reads CASSQVSGTGVTTNEKLFF. The CDR3 nucleotides are TGTGCCAGCAGCCAAGTGTCGGGGACAGGGGTAACAACTAATGAAAAACTGTTTTTT.